The 24 T cell receptor beta chains listed next were all sequenced from one sample in a study of T cells in localized non-small cell lung cancer (dated by TCRdb to the early 2020s). Libraries were constructed by the immunoSEQ multiplex PCR assay. TCRdb holds this immuneACCESS table with in-frame rearrangements only. Some clones are missing; in checked studies, unresolved V genes explain under half, and the rest has no known cause. Present in this sample are about 78,000 clones, roughly four fifths of which were seen just once. The top ten hold about 2.7% of the sample. The sample here was peripheral blood, taken before any cancer treatment. These receptors were obtained from a man aged 35 to 70 with stage I lung adenocarcinoma.

V is TRBV29-1 and J is TRBJ2-1, with D perhaps TRBD1 (5 bases). The CDR3 runs to 11 residues. V lost 4 bases, J lost 9 bases, and 10 bases lay in between. The germline V gene has CDR1 SQVTM and CDR2 ANQGSEA. The CDR3 DNA sequence: TGCAGCGTTGGACAGTTCGGTGAGCAGTTCTTC. Residues: CSVGQFGEQFF.

This chain links TRBV7-9 with TRBJ1-3; no clear D. CDR3 length: 17 amino acids. Trimming removed 4 bases at V and 1 base at J, with 17 bases between. Germline values: CDR1 SEHNR, CDR2 FQNEAQ (reference sequence). CDR3 residues: CASSSTPTGKSGNTIYF. In DNA form, the CDR3 reads TGTGCCAGCAGCTCAACCCCGACGGGAAAGTCTGGAAACACCATATATTTT.

V gene TRBV6-5 combines with J gene TRBJ1-3, with 10 positions matching TRBD1. Trimming removed 6 bases from V and 4 bases from J; junction bases left unmatched: 6. The CDR3 loop spans 15 amino acids. Per germline, CDR1 MNHEY and CDR2 SVGAGI. The CDR3 nucleotides are TGTGCCAGCAGGACAGGGGGCGAGCGAGGAAACACCATATATTTT. It encodes CASRTGGERGNTIYF.

The chain combines TRBV7-6 with TRBJ2-5; 8 bases align to TRBD1. Germline V gene lookup returns CDR1 SGHVS and CDR2 FNYEAQ. The ends lost 4 bases at V and 2 bases at J; junction bases unmatched: 6. This CDR3 is 15 amino acids long. CDR3 sequence (DNA): TGTGCCAGCAGCTCTTTCCAGGGGGCACAAGAGACCCAGTACTTC. Translation gives CASSSFQGAQETQYF. Supplemented by reference TRBV7-6 and TRBJ2-5, the full variable domain reads GAGVSQSPRYKVTKRGQDVALRCDPISGHVSLYWYRQALGQGPEFLTYFNYEAQQDKSGLPNDRFSAERPEGSISTLTIQRTEQRDSAMYRCASSSFQGAQETQYFGPGTRLLVL.

The rearrangement links TRBV10-3 to TRBJ2-1, with D maybe TRBD2 (6 bases). The V end lost 0 bases, the J end lost 4 bases, and 13 bases lay between the germline ends. The germline V gene encodes CDR1 ENHRY and CDR2 SYGVKD. CDR3 length equals 16 residues. CDR3 sequence: CAISESKGTLYNEQFF. The CDR3 bases are TGTGCCATCAGTGAGTCGAAAGGGACTTTATACAATGAGCAGTTCTTC.

A few counts support this clone. The chain combines TRBV10-1 with TRBJ1-2; 7 nucleotides match TRBD1. After removal of 1 base from V and 6 bases from J, the junction contained 8 bases not matched to a gene. This CDR3 is built from 15 residues. Per the germline V gene, CDR1 is WNHNN and CDR2 is SYGVQD (reference sequence). Written as DNA, the CDR3 is TGCGCCAGCAGTGAGTACATTGGGACAGTCGATGGCTACACCTTC. It is translated as CASSEYIGTVDGYTF.

The genes are TRBV14 and TRBJ1-1; 7 bases align to TRBD1. Germline V gives CDR1 SGHDN, CDR2 FVKESK. The V and J ends lost 3 bases and 5 bases, in that order; junction bases with no gene match: 3. The CDR3 contains 13 residues. DNA of the CDR3: TGTGCCAGCAGCCAGGGACAGAAAACTGAAGCTTTCTTT. Translation: CASSQGQKTEAFF.

The chain carries TRBV5-1 and TRBJ2-1, with unresolved D. V lost 1 base to trimming and J lost 5 bases, with 19 bases between them. The CDR3 has 17 residues. Germline assignment: CDR1 SGHRS and CDR2 YFSETQ. The CDR3 DNA reads TGCGCCAGCAGCTTGTTTAATAGGGTGACCTCGGACAATGAGCAGTTCTTC. This gives the protein CASSLFNRVTSDNEQFF.

The chain combines TRBV2 with TRBJ2-7, with 8 bases lining up with TRBD1. Germline CDR1 and CDR2: SNHLY and FYNNEI. The CDR3 totals 15 residues. The V segment lost 6 bases and the J segment 1 base; nucleotides outside the gene matches: 8. CDR3 nucleotides: TGTGCCAGCAGCCAAGACAGGGGTTGGTCCTACGAGCAGTACTTC. It encodes CASSQDRGWSYEQYF.

This clone was counted a single time. The chain links TRBV7-6 to TRBJ2-2; 12 bases agree with TRBD2. CDR1 and CDR2 (germline): SGHVS, FNYEAQ. The length of the CDR3 is 16 residues. Trimming took 5 bases from V and 5 from J; bases not matched to a gene: 6. The CDR3: CASSVGLAGLTGELFF. The CDR3 DNA follows: TGTGCCAGCAGCGTTGGACTAGCGGGATTAACCGGGGAGCTGTTTTTT.

The chain is built from TRBV14 and TRBJ1-3; unclear D gene. Germline CDR1 is SGHDN and CDR2 is FVKESK. Deletions cut 5 bases from V and 8 bases from J, with 7 bases between. This CDR3 is 11 amino acids long. For the CDR3, the DNA is TGTGCCAGCAGCGTGAGAGACACCATATATTTT. Its protein is CASSVRDTIYF.

This chain uses TRBV6-6 with TRBJ2-3; D gene ambiguous. Trimming cost V 0 bases and J 4 bases, with 5 bases left between them. The CDR3 covers 13 residues. Germline-derived CDR1 and CDR2 are MNHNY and SVGAGI (reference sequence). CDR3 sequence: CASSYSDPDTQYF. In DNA form, the CDR3 reads TGTGCCAGCAGTTACTCGGATCCAGATACGCAGTATTTT.

The chain joins TRBV10-1 to TRBJ2-1; 8 nucleotides line up with TRBD2. Germline V gene data show CDR1 as WNHNN and CDR2 as SYGVQD (reference sequence). Trimming cost V 3 bases and J 5 bases; bases outside gene matches: 6. The CDR3 extends over 15 amino acids. CDR3 sequence (DNA): TGCGCCAGCAGTGAAAGAAGCGGGAGTCACAATGAGCAGTTCTTC. It is translated as CASSERSGSHNEQFF.

This chain uses TRBV19 with TRBJ2-3, with 9 bases lining up with TRBD1. The CDR3 covers 18 residues. Germline CDR1 is LNHDA and CDR2 is SQIVND (reference sequence). V was pared by 7 bases and J by 3 bases, with 17 bases of the junction left unmatched. CDR3 protein: CASISFSGGTGSTDTQYF. The CDR3 DNA sequence: TGTGCCAGTATAAGTTTTTCCGGGGGGACAGGGAGTACAGATACGCAGTATTTT.

This chain connects TRBV7-2 to TRBJ1-1; 7 bases agree with TRBD1. Germline lookup yields CDR1 SGHTA and CDR2 FQGNSA. The CDR3 runs 17 residues. V was clipped by 0 bases and J by 2 bases; unmatched bases: 9. The CDR3 nucleotides read TGTGCCAGCAGCTTAGCGCCTTGGGGAGGGGGCAACACTGAAGCTTTCTTT. Amino acids: CASSLAPWGGGNTEAFF.

V and J are TRBV7-6 and TRBJ2-2; D ambiguous. Per the germline V gene, CDR1 is SGHVS and CDR2 is FNYEAQ. V lost 2 bases and J lost 4, with 2 bases in between. CDR3 length equals 12 residues. CDR3 region: CASSLTTGELFF. CDR3 sequence (DNA): TGTGCCAGCAGCTTAACCACCGGGGAGCTGTTTTTT.

The chain has TRBV30 and TRBJ1-2; 10 nucleotides align to TRBD1. V dropped 2 bases and J dropped 4; count of bases not matched to a gene: 7. This CDR3 spans 15 amino acids. Germline CDR1 is GTSNPN and CDR2 is SVGIG (reference sequence). CDR3 sequence: CAWSLPGTGAYGYTF. The CDR3 DNA follows: TGTGCCTGGAGTCTCCCCGGGACAGGGGCCTATGGCTACACCTTC.

This clone turned up a few times. The rearrangement joins TRBV12-5 to TRBJ1-1, with D hard to call. This CDR3 has 11 amino acids. CDR1 is LGHNT and CDR2 is FRNRAP in the germline V gene. The DNA for the CDR3 is TGTGTACCACATCGGAACACTGAAGCTTTCTTT. Translation: CVPHRNTEAFF.

V and J are TRBV29-1 and TRBJ2-1; 13 nucleotides agree with TRBD2. Trimming removed 4 bases from V and 8 bases from J; junction bases left unmatched: 2. In germline, CDR1 is SQVTM, CDR2 ANQGSEA. The CDR3 length is 13 residues. DNA of the CDR3: TGCAGCGTTGCCGGGACTAGCGGGGATGAGCAGTTCTTC. Its translation is CSVAGTSGDEQFF.

The chain combines TRBV5-1 with TRBJ2-3; D is possibly TRBD1 (8 bases). Looked up from germline, CDR1 is SGHRS and CDR2 is YFSETQ. Trimming took off 4 bases at V and 5 bases at J, with 14 bases between the two ends. The CDR3 runs to 14 residues. The chain's CDR3 is CASSPQGGGDTQYF. The CDR3 DNA is TGCGCCAGCAGCCCACAGGGGGGGGGAGATACGCAGTATTTT.

V is TRBV5-6 and J is TRBJ2-4; 8 nucleotides match TRBD2. Per the germline V gene, CDR1 is SGHDT and CDR2 is YYEEEE. This CDR3 is 17 amino acids long. Losses at the gene ends were 2 bases for V and 0 bases for J; bases not matched to a gene: 7. The CDR3 coding sequence is TGTGCCAGCAGCTTCCTAGCGGGCGCTAGAGCCAAAAACATTCAGTACTTC. Its translation: CASSFLAGARAKNIQYF.

The J gene is TRBJ2-1, the V gene TRBV7-6, with 8 bases identical to TRBD2. CDR1 and CDR2 (germline): SGHVS, FNYEAQ. The ends lost 5 bases at V and 6 bases at J; junction bases unmatched: 21. The CDR3 loop spans 19 amino acids. The CDR3 sequence: CASSHTTPQSSGLRNEQFF. The CDR3 coding sequence is TGTGCCAGCAGCCATACGACCCCCCAATCTAGCGGGCTGCGCAATGAGCAGTTCTTC.

J is TRBJ2-3 and V is TRBV2; the D gene is possibly TRBD2 (5 bases). The CDR3 spans 16 residues. The V and J ends lost 7 bases and 3 bases respectively, with 20 bases between them. Germline V gene lookup returns CDR1 SNHLY and CDR2 FYNNEI. The CDR3, as DNA: TGTGCCAGCACAGAGGGCTCCGGACGGATTACAGATACGCAGTATTTT. Translation gives CASTEGSGRITDTQYF.

The J gene is TRBJ2-3, the V gene TRBV6-1, with D unresolved. CDR3 size: 12 residues. CDR1 and CDR2 (germline): MNHNS, SASEGT. With 5 bases removed from V and 2 bases from J, the gap between germline ends came to 5 bases. Written as DNA, the CDR3 is TGTGCCAGCAGTCATTTCACAGATACGCAGTATTTT. Its protein product is CASSHFTDTQYF.